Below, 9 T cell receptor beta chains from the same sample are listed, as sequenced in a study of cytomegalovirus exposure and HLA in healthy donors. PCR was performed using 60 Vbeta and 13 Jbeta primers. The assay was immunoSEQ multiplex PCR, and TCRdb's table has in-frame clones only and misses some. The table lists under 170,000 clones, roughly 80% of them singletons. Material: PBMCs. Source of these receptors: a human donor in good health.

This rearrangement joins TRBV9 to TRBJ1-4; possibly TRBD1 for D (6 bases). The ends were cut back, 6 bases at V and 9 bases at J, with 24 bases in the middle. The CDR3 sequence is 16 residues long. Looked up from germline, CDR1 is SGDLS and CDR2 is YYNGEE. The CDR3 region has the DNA TGTGCCAGCACCTCGGACAGCCTATCACCTGCGCAAAAACTGTTTTTT. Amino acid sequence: CASTSDSLSPAQKLFF. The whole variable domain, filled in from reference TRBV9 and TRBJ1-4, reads DSGVTQTPKHLITATGQRVTLRCSPRSGDLSVYWYQQSLDQGLQFLIQYYNGEERAKGNILERFSAQQFPDLHSELNLSSLELGDSALYFCASTSDSLSPAQKLFFGSGTQLSVL.

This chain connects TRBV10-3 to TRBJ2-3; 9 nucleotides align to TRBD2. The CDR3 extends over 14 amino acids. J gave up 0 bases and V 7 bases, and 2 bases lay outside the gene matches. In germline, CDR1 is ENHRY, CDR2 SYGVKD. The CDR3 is CAITTSGSTDTQYF. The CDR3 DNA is TGTGCCATCACCACTAGCGGGAGCACAGATACGCAGTATTTT.

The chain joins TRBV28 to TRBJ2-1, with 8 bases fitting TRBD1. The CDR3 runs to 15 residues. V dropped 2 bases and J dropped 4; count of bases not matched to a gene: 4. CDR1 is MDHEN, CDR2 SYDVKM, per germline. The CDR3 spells CASSLPRGHYNEQFF. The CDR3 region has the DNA TGTGCCAGCAGTTTACCCAGGGGGCATTACAATGAGCAGTTCTTC. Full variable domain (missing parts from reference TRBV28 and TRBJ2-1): DVKVTQSSRYLVKRTGEKVFLECVQDMDHENMFWYRQDPGLGLRLIYFSYDVKMKEKGDIPEGYSVSREKKERFSLILESASTNQTSMYLCASSLPRGHYNEQFFGPGTRLTVL.

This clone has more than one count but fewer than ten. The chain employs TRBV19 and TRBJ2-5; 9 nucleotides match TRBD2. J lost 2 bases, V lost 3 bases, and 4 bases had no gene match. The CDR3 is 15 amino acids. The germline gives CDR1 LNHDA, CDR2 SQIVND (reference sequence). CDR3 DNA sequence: TGTGCCAGTAGTATTCGGCGGGGGGGACAAGAGACCCAGTACTTC. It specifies CASSIRRGGQETQYF.

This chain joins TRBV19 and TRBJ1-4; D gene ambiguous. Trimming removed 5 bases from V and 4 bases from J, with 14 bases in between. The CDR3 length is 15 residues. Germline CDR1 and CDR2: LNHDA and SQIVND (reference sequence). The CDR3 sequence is CASSVDGLFNEKLFF. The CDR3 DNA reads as TGTGCCAGTAGTGTCGACGGACTCTTTAATGAAAAACTGTTTTTT.

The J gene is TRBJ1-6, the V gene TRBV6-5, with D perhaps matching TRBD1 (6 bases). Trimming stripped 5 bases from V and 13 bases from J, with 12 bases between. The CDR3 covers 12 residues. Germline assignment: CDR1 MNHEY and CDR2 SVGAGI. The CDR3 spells CASSEQGKPLHF. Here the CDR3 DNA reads TGTGCCAGCAGTGAACAGGGAAAGCCCCTCCACTTT.

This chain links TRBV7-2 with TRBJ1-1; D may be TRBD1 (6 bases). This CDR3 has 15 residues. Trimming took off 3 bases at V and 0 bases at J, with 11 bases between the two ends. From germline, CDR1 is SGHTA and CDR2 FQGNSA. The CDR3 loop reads CASSFAGVMNTEAFF. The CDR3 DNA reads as TGTGCCAGCAGCTTTGCAGGGGTGATGAACACTGAAGCTTTCTTT.

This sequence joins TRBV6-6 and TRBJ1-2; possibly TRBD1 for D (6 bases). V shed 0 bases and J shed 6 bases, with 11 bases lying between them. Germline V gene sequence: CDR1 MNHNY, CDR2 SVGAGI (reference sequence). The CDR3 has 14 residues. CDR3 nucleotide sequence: TGTGCCAGCAGTTACTCGAGGGACATTGATGGCTACACCTTC. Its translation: CASSYSRDIDGYTF.

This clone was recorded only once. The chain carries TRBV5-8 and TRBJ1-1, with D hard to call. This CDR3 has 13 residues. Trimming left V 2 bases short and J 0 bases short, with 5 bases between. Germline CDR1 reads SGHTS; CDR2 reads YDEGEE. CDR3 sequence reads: CASSLFMNTEAFF. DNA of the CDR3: TGTGCCAGCAGCTTATTCATGAACACTGAAGCTTTCTTT.